The 10 T cell receptor beta chains given below trace back to one sample, sequenced in a study of identical twins (dated by TCRdb to 2015 to 2016). Preparation of the library involved 5' RACE. Sequencing used an Illumina HiSeq 2000. The public reads were reprocessed in TCRdb via fastp at Q25 and MiXCR, keeping in-frame beta chains. A single entry per CDR3 protein holds the most common genes and DNA from its merged rows. This sample is represented by roughly 720,000 distinct CDR3 sequences; about 20% of them were singletons. Over 10% of the sample lies in the top ten. The sample also formed part of further work on T cells expressing NK-cell markers.

The sample comprised PBMCs. The receptors derive from a woman younger than 35 in good health.

This clonotype was observed a handful of times. The V and J genes are TRBV6-5 and TRBJ2-7, with TRBD2 matching over 10 bases. The CDR3 has 15 amino acids. Germline V CDR1 and CDR2: MNHEY, SVGAGI. The V segment lost 3 bases and the J segment 5 bases; nucleotides outside the gene matches: 7. CDR3 bases: TGTGCCAGCAGTTATACCGGGACTAGCGCCCACGAGCAGTACTTC. Its protein is CASSYTGTSAHEQYF.

This clonotype turned up a few times. This chain connects TRBV29-1 to TRBJ2-1; the D is unclear. Trimming took off 4 bases at V and 0 bases at J, with 10 bases between the two ends. This CDR3 comprises 14 residues. CDR1 and CDR2 (germline): SQVTM, ANQGSEA. The CDR3 reads CSVATRSSYNEQFF. The CDR3 DNA sequence: TGCAGCGTTGCTACTCGAAGCTCCTACAATGAGCAGTTCTTC.

This clonotype showed up many times. V gene TRBV20-1 combines with J gene TRBJ2-5, with 8 bases aligning to TRBD2. CDR3 size: 14 residues. The V gene's germline CDR1 is DFQATT and CDR2 SNEGSKA (reference sequence). V was clipped by 6 bases and J by 6 bases; unmatched bases: 12. CDR3: CSASRGGDLQTQYF. CDR3 DNA sequence: TGCAGTGCCAGTCGGGGGGGCGACCTCCAGACCCAGTACTTC.

In this sample, this clonotype turned up a few times. The gene calls are TRBV12-3 or TRBV12-4 and TRBJ2-7; TRBD2 matches 8 bases. V shed 2 bases and J 3 bases; nucleotides not matched to a gene: 3. CDR3 length: 14 amino acids. CDR3 residues: CASSLLGTSYEQYF. The CDR3 bases are TGTGCCAGCAGTTTATTGGGGACTAGCTACGAGCAGTACTTC.

In this sample, this clonotype turned up a few times. This chain joins TRBV7-3 and TRBJ1-6; D is unresolved. The CDR3 has 13 amino acids. Trimming cost V 3 bases and J 9 bases, with 9 bases left between them. Germline V CDR1 and CDR2: SGHTA, FQGTGA. CDR3: CASSLRGSSPLHF. The CDR3, as DNA: TGTGCCAGCAGCTTGCGGGGTAGTTCACCCCTCCACTTT.

This clonotype was seen a handful of times. This chain joins TRBV12-3 or TRBV12-4 and TRBJ1-2; no clear D gene. This CDR3 comprises 13 residues. V was clipped by 2 bases and J by 8 bases, with 12 bases between them. For the CDR3, the DNA is TGTGCCAGCAGTTTATTGGGTGAAGGGGGCTACACCTTC. This encodes CASSLLGEGGYTF.

This clonotype was seen a handful of times. The V gene is TRBV5-1, the J gene TRBJ2-3, with 14 bases lining up with TRBD2. Germline V CDR1 and CDR2: SGHRS, YFSETQ. The CDR3 is 16 amino acids. J lost 4 bases, V lost 3 bases, and 4 bases had no gene match. CDR3 bases: TGCGCCAGCAGCTCAGAGGGACTAGCGGGGGCAGATACGCAGTATTTT. Residues: CASSSEGLAGADTQYF.

This clonotype was counted a few times. The chain uses TRBV9 and TRBJ2-1, with TRBD1 identical over 9 bases. The trim removed 3 bases at V and 8 bases at J, leaving 9 bases unmatched. The CDR3 length is 15 residues. Germline lookup yields CDR1 SGDLS and CDR2 YYNGEE. In nucleotides, the CDR3 is TGTGCCAGCAGCGCGCCGGGACAGGGAGGGTATGAGCAGTTCTTC. Amino acids: CASSAPGQGGYEQFF.

This chain links TRBV10-3 with TRBJ2-2; 8 nucleotides line up with TRBD1. The ends lost 9 bases at V and 4 bases at J; junction bases unmatched: 4. This CDR3 region has 13 residues. The germline V gene encodes CDR1 ENHRY and CDR2 SYGVKD. The CDR3: CAIGTGSTGELFF. CDR3 coding DNA: TGTGCCATAGGGACAGGCTCCACCGGGGAGCTGTTTTTT.

This clonotype was seen a handful of times. The V call is TRBV29-1, the J call TRBJ2-7, with 8 bases lining up with TRBD1. This CDR3 is 15 amino acids long. Germline CDR1 SQVTM, CDR2 ANQGSEA. V shed 6 bases and J 3 bases; nucleotides not matched to a gene: 13. The CDR3 protein is CSVGTGLDPFYEQYF. The DNA of the CDR3 is TGCAGCGTGGGGACAGGCCTAGATCCCTTCTACGAGCAGTACTTC.